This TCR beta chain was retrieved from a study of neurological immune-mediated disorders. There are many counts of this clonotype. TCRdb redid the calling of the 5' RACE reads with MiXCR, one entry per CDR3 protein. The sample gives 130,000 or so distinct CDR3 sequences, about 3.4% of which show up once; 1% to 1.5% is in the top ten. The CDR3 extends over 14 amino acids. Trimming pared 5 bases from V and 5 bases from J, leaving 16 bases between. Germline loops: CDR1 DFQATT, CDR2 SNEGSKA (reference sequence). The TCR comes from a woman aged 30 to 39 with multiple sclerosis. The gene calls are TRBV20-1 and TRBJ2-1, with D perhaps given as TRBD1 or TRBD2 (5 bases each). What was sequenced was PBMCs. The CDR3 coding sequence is TGCAGTGCTCCGATCCGAGGGGCAGACAATGAGCAGTTCTTC. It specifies CSAPIRGADNEQFF.